This TCR beta chain was obtained from a study of shared clonotypes between healthy human individuals. Study findings and constraints: At large depth, rarefaction still showed sorted-subset sequencing to be incomplete. The study found lower generation probabilities in non-shared clonotypes than in those shared by all four donors.

Comments on this clone: Its antigen is unidentified.

V lost 5 bases to trimming and J lost 2 bases; unmatched junction nucleotides: 10. Germline V gives CDR1 SGHTA, CDR2 FQGNSA. This CDR3 has 17 amino acids. Across several immunoSEQ plates, the genomic DNA of each subset was split evenly. Data came from immunoSEQ multiplex PCR; TCRdb stores just in-frame clones and leaves some out. The sample lists 330,000 or so clones, about 73% occurring once. This sequence was found in a man aged 25-40 years in good health. This chain joins TRBV7-2 and TRBJ2-3; 10 bases align to TRBD2. Sequencing was done on a sample of memory CD4+ T cells sorted from blood. Indicated subset: CD45RA-negative fraction. The CDR3 loop is CASSNLPGLADTDTQYF. DNA of the CDR3: TGTGCCAGCAGCAATCTCCCCGGACTAGCGGACACAGATACGCAGTATTTT.